These 29 T cell receptor beta chains share one sample of origin, sequenced in a study of T cell changes during pregnancy in multiple sclerosis. Profiled with immunoSEQ multiplex PCR; TCRdb holds only in-frame clones, not every one. The sample has roughly 34,000 clones; roughly 93% are singletons. The sequencing used peripheral blood, collected in the second trimester of pregnancy. The receptors originated from a female donor in good health, enrolled as a control in a pregnancy study.

This chain joins TRBV18 and TRBJ2-1, with D perhaps TRBD1 (6 bases). Germline V gene sequence: CDR1 KGHSH, CDR2 LQKENI. V was shortened by 5 bases and J by 9 bases, with 11 bases between the two germline ends. The CDR3 loop spans 12 amino acids. The CDR3 loop reads CASSSDRTEQFF. The CDR3 DNA reads as TGTGCCAGCTCATCCGACAGGACTGAGCAGTTCTTC.

The CDR3 region has the DNA TGTGCCAGCAGTCGTATAAGGGGGCAGAATGAAAAACTGTTTTTT. It encodes CASSRIRGQNEKLFF. The chain carries TRBV6-1 and TRBJ1-4; 7 positions match TRBD1. Per the germline V gene, CDR1 is MNHNS and CDR2 is SASEGT. Germline trimming cut 5 bases from V and 5 bases from J; bases unmatched to any gene: 8. The CDR3 runs to 15 residues.

The gene calls are TRBV30 and TRBJ1-2; 10 bases fit TRBD1. The junction had 7 bases not matched to a gene; V was cut back by 5 bases and J by 7 bases. CDR1 and CDR2 from the germline V gene are GTSNPN and SVGIG (reference sequence). The CDR3 has 13 amino acids. The CDR3 reads CAWGTGVLGGYTF. CDR3 coding DNA: TGTGCCTGGGGGACAGGGGTCCTGGGTGGCTACACCTTC.

V and J are TRBV5-6 and TRBJ2-1; TRBD1 matches at 12 bases. V gave up 0 bases and J gave up 5 bases; unmatched junction bases: 6. This CDR3 is 17 amino acids long. From germline, CDR1 is SGHDT and CDR2 YYEEEE. The CDR3 bases are TGTGCCAGCAGCTTGGCCGGGACAGGGGGCGTGAACAATGAGCAGTTCTTC. This codes for CASSLAGTGGVNNEQFF.

The rearrangement joins TRBV7-9 to TRBJ2-2, with 7 bases fitting TRBD1. Per germline, CDR1 SEHNR and CDR2 FQNEAQ (reference sequence). This CDR3 region has 15 residues. V dropped 5 bases and J dropped 1; count of bases not matched to a gene: 4. In nucleotides, the CDR3 is TGTGCCAGCAGCCCCTGGACAGGGAACACCGGGGAGCTGTTTTTT. This codes for CASSPWTGNTGELFF.

The CDR3 DNA sequence: TGTGCCAGTAGTCCTCGACAGGGAGATACGCAGTATTTT. It yields the protein CASSPRQGDTQYF. V gene TRBV19 combines with J gene TRBJ2-3; 7 positions match TRBD1. Germline loops: CDR1 LNHDA, CDR2 SQIVND (reference sequence). The CDR3 extends over 13 amino acids. V lost 5 bases to trimming and J lost 5 bases; unmatched junction nucleotides: 4.

The chain recombines TRBV4-1 with TRBJ2-1; the match to TRBD2 covers 7 bases. V lost 4 bases and J lost 0; bases outside the gene matches: 3. The CDR3 extends over 15 amino acids. From germline, CDR1 is MGHRA and CDR2 YSYEKL. The CDR3 is CASSPSGSSYNEQFF. The CDR3 region has the DNA TGCGCCAGCAGCCCTAGCGGTAGCTCCTACAATGAGCAGTTCTTC.

The chain employs TRBV14 and TRBJ2-1; 8 bases fit TRBD1. The CDR3 consists of 16 residues. J was trimmed by 7 bases and V by 1 base; bases with no gene match: 9. The germline V gene has CDR1 SGHDN and CDR2 FVKESK. DNA of the CDR3: TGTGCCAGCAGCCAAGGGACAGGGCGGTTGCGGAATGAGCAGTTCTTC. This encodes CASSQGTGRLRNEQFF.

This chain joins TRBV5-1 and TRBJ1-1; 7 bases fit TRBD1. The CDR3 consists of 15 residues. Germline CDR1 and CDR2: SGHRS and YFSETQ. The V and J ends lost 2 bases and 4 bases, in that order; junction bases with no gene match: 8. The CDR3 nucleotides read TGCGCCAGCAGCTTACCTCGACAGGGCGGCACTGAAGCTTTCTTT. Amino acid sequence: CASSLPRQGGTEAFF.

This clone occurred once. The chain employs TRBV6-1 and TRBJ2-1, with TRBD2 as a possible D gene (5 bases). The V end was cut by 5 bases, the J end by 10 bases, with 9 bases between. The CDR3 extends over 11 amino acids. Germline values: CDR1 MNHNS, CDR2 SASEGT. The DNA of the CDR3 is TGTGCCAGCAGTTACCGGAGGGAGCAGTTCTTC. Its protein product is CASSYRREQFF.

In its sample, this clone was seen once. For the CDR3, the DNA is TGTGCCAGCAGTTCGGCGGGGGATCGGGCAGATACGCAGTATTTT. Translated: CASSSAGDRADTQYF. V gene TRBV6-5 combines with J gene TRBJ2-3; 7 nucleotides match TRBD2. There are 15 residues in the CDR3. Germline V gives CDR1 MNHEY, CDR2 SVGAGI. The V gene end was trimmed by 4 bases and the J gene end by 4 bases; junction bases not matched to a gene: 8.

The chain couples TRBV30 to TRBJ2-1; perhaps TRBD1 as D (5 bases). Germline V lookup: CDR1 GTSNPN, CDR2 SVGIG (reference sequence). The CDR3 length is 16 residues. V lost 3 bases and J lost 6, with 21 bases in between. CDR3 coding DNA: TGTGCCTGGAGGGGTACCGGGCCTCAAGGGGCCAATGAGCAGTTCTTC. It codes for CAWRGTGPQGANEQFF.

J is TRBJ1-1 and V is TRBV12-5; D not resolved. The germline V gene has CDR1 LGHNT and CDR2 FRNRAP. The CDR3 has 14 amino acids. V lost 4 bases and J 1 base, leaving 10 bases between the germline ends. CDR3 bases: TGTGCTAGTGGTTATGCAGGCACGAACACTGAAGCTTTCTTT. Translating it yields CASGYAGTNTEAFF.

The V and J genes are TRBV10-2 and TRBJ2-7; tentative D call: TRBD2 (6 bases). The CDR3 has 16 amino acids. Germline V gene sequence: CDR1 WSHSY, CDR2 SAAADI. Trimming cost V 7 bases and J 9 bases, with 28 bases left between them. The DNA of the CDR3 is TGCGCCAGCACAGGGACTCCCCTAGGGGCGAGGGGTCCGCAGTACTTC. Amino acids: CASTGTPLGARGPQYF.

The chain recombines TRBV19 with TRBJ1-4; 8 nucleotides align to TRBD1. Looked up from germline, CDR1 is LNHDA and CDR2 is SQIVND (reference sequence). V gave up 8 bases and J gave up 5 bases; unmatched junction bases: 7. The CDR3 contains 14 residues. CDR3 protein: CASGGQGPNEKLFF. The CDR3 DNA follows: TGTGCCAGTGGAGGACAGGGTCCAAATGAAAAACTGTTTTTT.

The gene calls are TRBV7-9 and TRBJ2-1; 10 bases line up with TRBD2. J was trimmed by 9 bases and V by 4 bases; bases with no gene match: 15. This CDR3 comprises 17 residues. Per the germline V gene, CDR1 is SEHNR and CDR2 is FQNEAQ (reference sequence). The CDR3 DNA reads as TGTGCCAGCAGCTATGGACTAGCGGCGAAAGGAGTTTTTGAGCAGTTCTTC. Its protein product is CASSYGLAAKGVFEQFF.

A single count supports this clone. The chain employs TRBV5-1 and TRBJ2-2; 11 bases align to TRBD1. V lost 6 bases to trimming and J lost 4 bases; unmatched junction nucleotides: 5. This CDR3 contains 15 residues. The germline CDR1 and CDR2 sequences are SGHRS and YFSETQ. In DNA, the CDR3 is TGCGCCAGCACCCCGGGACAGGGGGTCACCGGGGAGCTGTTTTTT. Translation gives CASTPGQGVTGELFF.

The J gene is TRBJ1-1, the V gene TRBV6-5; 9 bases are a match to TRBD1. Germline V gene data show CDR1 as MNHEY and CDR2 as SVGAGI. The ends lost 6 bases at V and 3 bases at J; junction bases unmatched: 5. The CDR3 is 14 residues long. The CDR3 reads CASRTGTGHTEAFF. Here the CDR3 DNA reads TGTGCCAGCAGAACCGGGACAGGGCACACTGAAGCTTTCTTT.

The gene calls are TRBV11-2 and TRBJ2-7; weak D call: TRBD1 (5 bases). Germline assignment: CDR1 SGHAT and CDR2 FQNNGV. This CDR3 contains 13 residues. V shed 5 bases and J shed 3 bases, with 11 bases lying between them. The CDR3 DNA is TGTGCCAGCAGCATCAGGGCCCTCTACGAGCAGTACTTC. It yields the protein CASSIRALYEQYF.

The genes are TRBV21-1 and TRBJ2-1; TRBD2 is taken as the D call from the table, unchecked against the DNA. TRBV21-1 is designated a pseudogene. The CDR3 sequence is 19 residues long. CDR3 residues: CASSSNGLAGGKDYNEQFF. DNA of the CDR3: TGTGCCAGCAGCTCTAATGGACTAGCGGGGGGGAAGGACTACAATGAGCAGTTCTTC.

The V gene is TRBV5-1, the J gene TRBJ1-1; D unclear. Germline V CDR1 and CDR2: SGHRS, YFSETQ. Trimming shortened V by 3 bases and J by 5 bases, and 5 bases separated the two germline ends. CDR3 size: 11 residues. Here the CDR3 reads CASSYSTEAFF. In DNA form, the CDR3 reads TGCGCCAGCAGCTATTCTACTGAAGCTTTCTTT.

The chain links TRBV18 to TRBJ1-5; D remains unclear. V lost 5 bases and J 5 bases, leaving 16 bases between the germline ends. The CDR3 is made up of 15 amino acids. Germline V gene sequence: CDR1 KGHSH, CDR2 LQKENI. CDR3 region: CASSLGMHLHQPQHF. In DNA, the CDR3 is TGTGCCAGCTCATTGGGCATGCACCTTCATCAGCCCCAGCATTTT.

The chain couples TRBV2 to TRBJ2-1, with 13 nucleotides matching TRBD2. The CDR3 is 15 amino acids. V shed 5 bases, J shed 5 bases, and the junction held 3 bases outside the gene matches. In germline, CDR1 is SNHLY, CDR2 FYNNEI. CDR3 sequence: CASSRTSGSNNEQFF. The CDR3 nucleotides are TGTGCCAGCAGTCGGACTAGCGGGAGTAACAATGAGCAGTTCTTC.

This clone came up once. The rearrangement joins TRBV5-1 to TRBJ2-1; D uncertain. The CDR3 runs 13 residues. V shed 2 bases and J shed 8 bases, with 11 bases lying between them. Per germline, CDR1 SGHRS and CDR2 YFSETQ. In DNA, the CDR3 is TGCGCCAGCAGCTTCCTAGTCCCCGATGAGCAGTTCTTC. Protein: CASSFLVPDEQFF.

This CDR3 reads CARSSPDDGGESNQPQHF. For the CDR3, the DNA is TGTGCCAGAAGCTCCCCTGACGACGGGGGGGAGAGCAATCAGCCCCAGCATTTT. V and J are TRBV5-3 and TRBJ1-5, with a tentative D call TRBD1 (5 bases). TRBV5-3 is an open reading frame whose function is uncertain. Trimming cost V 3 bases and J 1 base, with 20 bases left between them. This CDR3 spans 18 amino acids.

J is TRBJ1-1 and V is TRBV11-1; TRBD1 agrees at 7 bases. With 1 base clipped from V and 3 bases from J, the junction kept 2 bases outside the gene matches. The CDR3 has 14 residues. Germline CDR1 and CDR2: SGHAT and FQDESV (reference sequence). CDR3 in DNA: TGTGCCAGCAGCTTAGTGACAGGGCACACTGAAGCTTTCTTT. It encodes CASSLVTGHTEAFF.

This clone has only one observation. The chain is built from TRBV27 and TRBJ1-5, with TRBD1 identical over 7 bases. Losses at the gene ends were 7 bases for V and 9 bases for J; bases not matched to a gene: 12. Germline CDR1 MNHEY, CDR2 SMNVEV (reference sequence). The CDR3 is made up of 14 amino acids. The DNA of the CDR3 is TGTGCCAGCACATCCATAACAGGGGCATCGCCCCAGCATTTT. Its translation is CASTSITGASPQHF.

The chain recombines TRBV28 with TRBJ2-5; D is ambiguous. The V end was cut by 5 bases, the J end by 4 bases, with 14 bases between. The germline gives CDR1 MDHEN, CDR2 SYDVKM. CDR3 length: 14 amino acids. CDR3 amino acids: CASSPGGMRETQYF. For the CDR3, the DNA is TGTGCCAGCAGTCCTGGTGGTATGCGAGAGACCCAGTACTTC. Variable domain in full (rest from reference TRBV28 and TRBJ2-5): DVKVTQSSRYLVKRTGEKVFLECVQDMDHENMFWYRQDPGLGLRLIYFSYDVKMKEKGDIPEGYSVSREKKERFSLILESASTNQTSMYLCASSPGGMRETQYFGPGTRLLVL.

The CDR3 reads CASSFGQRSSYNSPLHF. The DNA of the CDR3 is TGTGCCAGCAGCTTCGGACAGAGGAGCTCCTATAATTCACCCCTCCACTTT. The genes are TRBV9 and TRBJ1-6, with D tentatively TRBD1 (6 bases). Per the germline V gene, CDR1 is SGDLS and CDR2 is YYNGEE. CDR3 length: 17 residues. The V end was cut by 4 bases, the J end by 0 bases, with 14 bases between.